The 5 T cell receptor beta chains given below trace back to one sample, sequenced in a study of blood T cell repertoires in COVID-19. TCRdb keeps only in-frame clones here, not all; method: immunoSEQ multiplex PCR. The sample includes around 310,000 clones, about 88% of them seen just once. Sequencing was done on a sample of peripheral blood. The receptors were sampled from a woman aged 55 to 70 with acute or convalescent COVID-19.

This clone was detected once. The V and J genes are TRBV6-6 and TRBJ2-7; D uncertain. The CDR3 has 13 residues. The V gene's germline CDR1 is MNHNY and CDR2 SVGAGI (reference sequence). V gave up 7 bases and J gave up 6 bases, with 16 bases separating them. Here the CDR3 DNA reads TGTGCCAGCACCCCAGACCGCGCAGGCGAGCAGTACTTC. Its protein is CASTPDRAGEQYF.

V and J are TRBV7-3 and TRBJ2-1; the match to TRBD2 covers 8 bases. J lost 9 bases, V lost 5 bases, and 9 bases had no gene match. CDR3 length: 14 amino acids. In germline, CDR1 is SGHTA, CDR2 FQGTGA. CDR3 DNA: TGTGCCAGCAGCCCCCCGGGGGGGCGCACTGAGCAGTTCTTC. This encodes CASSPPGGRTEQFF.

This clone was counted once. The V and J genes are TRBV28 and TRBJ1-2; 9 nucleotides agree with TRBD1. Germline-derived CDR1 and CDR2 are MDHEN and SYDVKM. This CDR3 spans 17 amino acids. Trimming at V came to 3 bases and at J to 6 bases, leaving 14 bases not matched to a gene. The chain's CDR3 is CASSFSLTRTGENGYTF. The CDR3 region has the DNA TGTGCCAGCAGTTTCAGCCTGACTCGGACAGGGGAAAATGGCTACACCTTC.

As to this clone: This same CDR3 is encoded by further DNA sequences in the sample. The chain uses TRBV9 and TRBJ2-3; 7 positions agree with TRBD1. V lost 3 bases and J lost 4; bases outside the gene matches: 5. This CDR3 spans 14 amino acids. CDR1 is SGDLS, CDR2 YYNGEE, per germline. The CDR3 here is CASSARQGPDTQYF. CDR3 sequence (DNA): TGTGCCAGCAGCGCTCGACAGGGACCAGATACGCAGTATTTT. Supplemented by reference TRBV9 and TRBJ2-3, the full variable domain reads DSGVTQTPKHLITATGQRVTLRCSPRSGDLSVYWYQQSLDQGLQFLIQYYNGEERAKGNILERFSAQQFPDLHSELNLSSLELGDSALYFCASSARQGPDTQYFGPGTRLTVL.

The CDR3 sequence: CASSQGHETQYF. Written as DNA, the CDR3 is TGTGCCAGCAGCCAAGGGCACGAGACCCAGTACTTC. The chain is built from TRBV3-1 (or the pseudogene TRBV3-2) and TRBJ2-5, with D hard to call. The CDR3 is 12 residues long. CDR1 is LGHDT and CDR2 is YNNKEL in the germline V gene (reference sequence). V was trimmed by 1 base and J by 5 bases, leaving 5 bases between them.